These T cell receptor beta chains were read from a single sample in a study of identical twins. Each CDR3 protein gets one entry after TCRdb re-called the 5' RACE reads with MiXCR. The table lists 650,000 to 750,000 distinct CDR3 sequences, 21% of them singletons. These records were also assigned to another study, of T cells expressing NK-cell markers.

Sequences were obtained from PBMCs. Source of these receptors: a woman younger than 30 in good health. CDR3s include the opening cysteine and the closing phenylalanine or tryptophan. The D gene is left open where the match is weak. Clone sizes are given selectively: once, few, many, or a class where the clone is expanded.

>once|TRBV18|TRBJ2-1|TRBD1
TGTGCCAGCTCACCACCGACAGGGATAGGTTCGGAGCAGTTCTTC
CASSPPTGIGSEQFF
>few|TRBV29-1|TRBJ2-2|.
TGCAGCGCTCTAGAGGTGACCGGGGAGCTGTTTTTT
CSALEVTGELFF
>.|TRBV4-2|TRBJ1-1|.
TGTGCCAGCAGCCAAGCCAGGGACCACACTGAAGCTTTCTTT
CASSQARDHTEAFF
>many|TRBV6-5|TRBJ1-2|.
TGTGCCAGCAGTTACATCCGGGTAGGGGGTGGTGGCTACACCTTC
CASSYIRVGGGGYTF
>many|TRBV7-8|TRBJ1-4|.
TGTGCCAGCAGCCTCCGTAGAGGCATAAATGAAAAACTGTTTTTT
CASSLRRGINEKLFF
>.|TRBV5-1|TRBJ1-4|TRBD1
TGCGCCAGCAGCCGGGGGACAGGAACTAATGAAAAACTGTTTTTT
CASSRGTGTNEKLFF
>.|TRBV4-2|TRBJ2-1|.
TGTGCCAGCAGCCACCGGAGTGTATCCAATGAGCAGTTCTTC
CASSHRSVSNEQFF
>many|TRBV5-4|TRBJ2-1|.
TGTGCCAGCAGCTTGAGGGTAGCGGATAATGATCAGTTCTTC
CASSLRVADNDQFF
>few|TRBV20-1|TRBJ2-5|TRBD2
TGCAGTGCTAGTCATGGGACTAGGTCAGAGACCCAGTACTTC
CSASHGTRSETQYF
>few|TRBV29-1|TRBJ1-1|TRBD1
TGCAGCGTCCAGGGGGCCGCTGAAGCTTTCTTT
CSVQGAAEAFF
>few|TRBV20-1|TRBJ2-1|TRBD2
TGCAGTGCACTTACTAGCGGGGGTGCTCACAATGAGCAGTTCTTC
CSALTSGGAHNEQFF
>few|TRBV4-3|TRBJ2-3|.
TGCGCCAGCAGCCAATTTGCAGATACGCAGTATTTT
CASSQFADTQYF
>.|TRBV7-2|TRBJ2-1|TRBD2
TGTGCCAGTAAGGGTGCGGGAGGGGTCTACAATGAGCAGTTCTTC
CASKGAGGVYNEQFF